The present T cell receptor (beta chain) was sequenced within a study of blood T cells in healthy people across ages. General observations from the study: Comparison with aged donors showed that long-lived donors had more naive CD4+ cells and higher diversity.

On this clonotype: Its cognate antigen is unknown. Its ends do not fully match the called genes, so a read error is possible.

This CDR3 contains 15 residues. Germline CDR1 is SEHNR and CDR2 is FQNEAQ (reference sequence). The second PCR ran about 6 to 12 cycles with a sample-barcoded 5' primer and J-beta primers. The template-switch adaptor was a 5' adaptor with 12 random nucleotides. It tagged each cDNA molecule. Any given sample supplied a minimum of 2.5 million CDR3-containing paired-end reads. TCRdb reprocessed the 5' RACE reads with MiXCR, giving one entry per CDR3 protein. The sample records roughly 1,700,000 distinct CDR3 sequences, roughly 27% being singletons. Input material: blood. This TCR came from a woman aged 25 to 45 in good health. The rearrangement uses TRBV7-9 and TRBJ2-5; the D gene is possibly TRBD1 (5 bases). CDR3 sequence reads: CASSLVPGNQETQYF. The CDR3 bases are TGTGCCAGCAGCTTAGTTCCAGGGAACCAGGAGACCCAGTACTTC.